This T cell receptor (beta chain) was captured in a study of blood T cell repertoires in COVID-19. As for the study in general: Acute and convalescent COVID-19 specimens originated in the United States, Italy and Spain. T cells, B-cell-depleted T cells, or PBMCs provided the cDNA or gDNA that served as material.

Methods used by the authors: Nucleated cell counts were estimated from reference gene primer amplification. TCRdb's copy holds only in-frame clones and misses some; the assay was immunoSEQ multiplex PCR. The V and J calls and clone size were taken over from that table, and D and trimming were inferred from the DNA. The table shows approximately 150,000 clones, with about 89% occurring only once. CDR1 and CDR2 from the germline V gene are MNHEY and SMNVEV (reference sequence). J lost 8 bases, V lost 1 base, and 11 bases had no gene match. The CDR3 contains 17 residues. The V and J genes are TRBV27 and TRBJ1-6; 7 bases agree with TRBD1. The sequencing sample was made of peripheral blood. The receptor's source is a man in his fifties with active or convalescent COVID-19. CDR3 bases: TGTGCCAGCAGTTTATGGCCGACAGGCCAGGGGGATTCACCCCTCCACTTT. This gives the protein CASSLWPTGQGDSPLHF.